This TCR beta chain is drawn from a study of T cell changes during pregnancy in multiple sclerosis. This CDR3 is 15 amino acids long. Germline V gives CDR1 MNHNS, CDR2 SASEGT. Trimming took 4 bases from V and 3 from J, leaving 16 bases between them. The assay was immunoSEQ multiplex PCR, and TCRdb's table has in-frame clones only and misses some. The table records over 80,000 clones, 85% to 95% of them present only once. The chain uses TRBV6-1 and TRBJ2-7; D may be TRBD1 (6 bases). The TCR was taken from a female donor in good health, enrolled as a control in a pregnancy study. This specimen was peripheral blood, taken in the third trimester of pregnancy. The CDR3 DNA reads as TGTGCCAGCAGTGCTACAGGGTCCGTTGGCTACGAGCAGTACTTC. The encoded protein is CASSATGSVGYEQYF.